Following are 5 T cell receptor beta chains from one sample sequenced in a study of blood T cell repertoires in COVID-19. Method: immunoSEQ multiplex PCR; TCRdb's copy keeps in-frame clones and lacks some. The sample yields hundreds of thousands of clones, approximately 90% seen once. The sequenced sample was PBMCs or T cells enriched from blood (not recorded which). The source is a man aged 45-60 years who had been exposed to COVID-19.

J is TRBJ2-1 and V is TRBV7-9, with a weak D call TRBD2 (7 bases). V dropped 5 bases and J dropped 9 bases, with 14 bases sitting between them. Germline V gene data show CDR1 as SEHNR and CDR2 as FQNEAQ (reference sequence). This CDR3 is 13 amino acids long. CDR3 in DNA: TGTGCCAGCAGCGCTACAGGGAGGGGTGAGCAGTTCTTC. Protein sequence: CASSATGRGEQFF.

The chain combines TRBV28 with TRBJ2-1, with 7 bases that match TRBD1. Unmatched junction bases numbered 8, after V lost 6 bases and J lost 0 bases. The CDR3 extends over 16 amino acids. Germline CDR1 MDHEN, CDR2 SYDVKM. CDR3 in amino acids: CASRPTGSSSYNEQFF. CDR3 coding DNA: TGTGCCAGCAGGCCGACAGGGTCGAGCTCCTACAATGAGCAGTTCTTC.

For this clone: The same CDR3 is also encoded by other DNA sequences in this sample. V usage is TRBV10-3 and J usage is TRBJ2-3; TRBD2 agrees at 9 bases. The CDR3 loop spans 16 amino acids. The germline V gene encodes CDR1 ENHRY and CDR2 SYGVKD. The V and J ends lost 2 bases and 0 bases, in that order; junction bases with no gene match: 3. CDR3 amino acids: CAISEGLAGSTDTQYF. The CDR3 DNA follows: TGTGCCATCAGTGAGGGGCTAGCGGGGAGCACAGATACGCAGTATTTT.

This chain links TRBV6-5 with TRBJ2-2, with D unclear. Trimming took off 7 bases at V and 0 bases at J, with 6 bases between the two ends. Germline V gene data show CDR1 as MNHEY and CDR2 as SVGAGI. This CDR3 comprises 13 residues. The CDR3: CASTETNTGELFF. The CDR3 DNA reads as TGTGCCAGCACAGAAACGAACACCGGGGAGCTGTTTTTT.

The rearrangement uses TRBV29-1 and TRBJ2-1; 10 nucleotides match TRBD2. V shed 6 bases, J shed 9 bases, and the junction held 8 bases outside the gene matches. CDR3 length: 13 residues. Germline V gene lookup returns CDR1 SQVTM and CDR2 ANQGSEA. The CDR3 is CSVSGRASSEQFF. The CDR3 nucleotides read TGCAGCGTCAGCGGGAGGGCCTCCTCTGAGCAGTTCTTC.